This T cell receptor (beta chain) comes out of a study of T cell repertoires in cytomegalovirus infection. Study background: Matching HLA type and CMV infection were both indicated by public TCR beta signatures.

This clonotype was seen only once. Each CDR3 protein gets one entry after TCRdb re-called the reads with MiXCR. Of about 460,000 distinct CDR3 sequences in the sample, about 11% are singletons; the top ten hold approximately 10%. This receptor was obtained from a human donor in good health (CMV status not recorded). Some clones in this sample may be carry-over from other donors' samples. Material: PBMCs.

The CDR3 DNA reads TGTGCCAGCGGTGGAGGGTCCAATGAGCAGTTCTTC. Amino acids: CASGGGSNEQFF. The chain recombines TRBV12-3 or TRBV12-4 with TRBJ2-1, with D maybe TRBD2 (6 bases). Between the trimmed V and J ends, which lost 8 bases and 6 bases, there was a span of 11 bases. CDR3 length equals 12 residues.